Shown below are 13 T cell receptor beta chains from a single sample sequenced in a study of T cells in Graves' hyperthyroidism and ophthalmopathy. TCR beta CDR3 region amplification was performed from RNA transcripts. The TCR CDR3 was amplified in a first-round RT-PCR using the HTBI primer set. TCRdb recomputed calls from the multiplex PCR reads with MiXCR, one row per CDR3 protein. The sample yields around 600,000 distinct CDR3 sequences, approximately 15% seen once. Sequencing was performed on blood. Receptors originate from a woman aged 50 to 60 with Graves' ophthalmopathy.

This clonotype was recorded many times. The V and J genes are TRBV12-3 or TRBV12-4 and TRBJ2-7, with TRBD2 matching over 10 bases. The CDR3 runs to 15 residues. Losses at the gene ends were 5 bases for V and 4 bases for J; bases not matched to a gene: 8. The CDR3 loop reads CASSPGLAETYEQYF. Written as DNA, the CDR3 is TGTGCCAGCAGTCCCGGACTAGCGGAAACTTACGAGCAGTACTTC.

This clonotype was seen at least ten times. The rearrangement links TRBV2 to TRBJ2-3, with D tentatively TRBD2 (6 bases). Trimming took off 6 bases at V and 4 bases at J, with 8 bases between the two ends. CDR3 length equals 12 residues. Germline values: CDR1 SNHLY, CDR2 FYNNEI. Here the CDR3 reads CASREGPDTQYF. The CDR3 DNA reads as TGTGCCAGCAGGGAGGGTCCAGATACGCAGTATTTT. Filled out from reference TRBV2 and TRBJ2-3, the complete variable domain reads EPEVTQTPSHQVTQMGQEVILRCVPISNHLYFYWYRQILGQKVEFLVSFYNNEISEKSEIFDDQFSVERPDGSNFTLKIRSTKLEDSAMYFCASREGPDTQYFGPGTRLTVL.

In its sample, this clonotype was seen many times. The chain combines TRBV20-1 with TRBJ2-3; TRBD2 aligns across 9 bases. V shed 3 bases and J 10 bases; nucleotides not matched to a gene: 11. The CDR3 totals 14 residues. Per germline, CDR1 DFQATT and CDR2 SNEGSKA (reference sequence). The CDR3 bases are TGCAGTGCTAGGTTTCTAGCGGGGCCGGGGTCGCAGTATTTT. Translation gives CSARFLAGPGSQYF.

V and J are TRBV6-1 and TRBJ2-3, with TRBD2 matching 8 bases. Germline trimming cut 5 bases from V and 2 bases from J; bases unmatched to any gene: 9. Per germline, CDR1 MNHNS and CDR2 SASEGT. This CDR3 region has 16 residues. The CDR3 loop is CASSYGSGGDTDTQYF. For the CDR3, the DNA is TGTGCCAGCAGTTACGGGTCGGGAGGGGACACAGATACGCAGTATTTT.

This clonotype has a count of ten or more. CDR3 residues: CASSYRRNEQFF. The CDR3 nucleotides are TGTGCCAGCAGTTACCGTCGGAATGAGCAGTTCTTC. The chain links TRBV28 to TRBJ2-1; D not resolved. Looked up from germline, CDR1 is MDHEN and CDR2 is SYDVKM. The CDR3 has 12 residues. V was pared by 4 bases and J by 7 bases, with 8 bases between. Complete variable domain (other parts from reference TRBV28 and TRBJ2-1): DVKVTQSSRYLVKRTGEKVFLECVQDMDHENMFWYRQDPGLGLRLIYFSYDVKMKEKGDIPEGYSVSREKKERFSLILESASTNQTSMYLCASSYRRNEQFFGPGTRLTVL.

In this sample, this clonotype turned up many times. This chain links TRBV20-1 with TRBJ2-7; the match to TRBD2 covers 8 bases. The germline CDR1 and CDR2 sequences are DFQATT and SNEGSKA (reference sequence). The trim removed 0 bases at V and 0 bases at J, leaving 1 base unmatched. The CDR3 loop spans 14 amino acids. The CDR3 sequence: CSARDGTSSYEQYF. The DNA for the CDR3 is TGCAGTGCTAGAGATGGGACTAGCTCCTACGAGCAGTACTTC.

This clonotype was counted many times. The genes are TRBV7-2 and TRBJ2-1; TRBD2 aligns across 9 bases. V shed 1 base, J shed 6 bases, and the junction held 7 bases outside the gene matches. CDR3 length: 16 residues. Looked up from germline, CDR1 is SGHTA and CDR2 is FQGNSA. CDR3 bases: TGTGCCAGCAGCTTAGTGGTTAGCGGGAGATCCAATGAGCAGTTCTTC. It encodes CASSLVVSGRSNEQFF.

This clonotype occurred many times. V usage is TRBV7-2 and J usage is TRBJ2-4; D remains unclear. There are 13 residues in the CDR3. CDR1 is SGHTA and CDR2 is FQGNSA in the germline V gene. V was trimmed by 3 bases and J by 7 bases, leaving 10 bases between them. The CDR3 here is CASSFVGSNIQYF. The CDR3, as DNA: TGTGCCAGCAGCTTTGTTGGGTCCAACATTCAGTACTTC.

This clonotype was found many times. The rearrangement links TRBV12-5 to TRBJ1-1; a possible D gene is TRBD1 (5 bases). The V gene's germline CDR1 is LGHNT and CDR2 FRNRAP. The V end was cut by 5 bases, the J end by 1 base, with 14 bases between. The CDR3 length is 15 residues. The CDR3 loop reads CASGPPRQQNTEAFF. CDR3 nucleotides: TGTGCTAGTGGTCCTCCGAGACAGCAGAACACTGAAGCTTTCTTT.

This clonotype has ten or more counts. V and J are TRBV11-2 and TRBJ1-1, with D possibly being TRBD1 (6 bases). Germline assignment: CDR1 SGHAT and CDR2 FQNNGV. The CDR3 runs 12 residues. V was cut by 11 bases and J by 6 bases, with 16 bases left in between. This chain's CDR3 is CAWAGAGAEAFF. Here the CDR3 DNA reads TGTGCCTGGGCGGGGGCCGGGGCTGAAGCTTTCTTT. The full variable domain, completed using reference TRBV11-2 and TRBJ1-1, is EAGVAQSPRYKIIEKRQSVAFWCNPISGHATLYWYQQILGQGPKLLIQFQNNGVVDDSQLPKDRFSAERLKGVDSTLKIQPAKLEDSAVYLCAWAGAGAEAFFGQGTRLTVV.

This clonotype was seen many times. V usage is TRBV30 and J usage is TRBJ2-5, with D possibly called TRBD1 or TRBD2 (5 bases each). The CDR3 is made up of 14 amino acids. The V end was cut by 2 bases, the J end by 5 bases, with 15 bases between. Germline CDR1 reads GTSNPN; CDR2 reads SVGIG (reference sequence). CDR3 sequence: CAWSRWGPRETQYF. CDR3 nucleotides: TGTGCCTGGAGTAGGTGGGGACCCAGGGAGACCCAGTACTTC.

DNA of the CDR3: TGTGCCAGTAGTATAGGGAACAGGAACTATGGCTACACCTTC. Translating it yields CASSIGNRNYGYTF. The chain links TRBV19 to TRBJ1-2; tentative D call: TRBD1 (5 bases). The CDR3 runs 14 residues. V was clipped by 1 base and J by 2 bases, with 8 bases between them. Germline values: CDR1 LNHDA, CDR2 SQIVND (reference sequence). Using reference TRBV19 and TRBJ1-2 for the parts outside the CDR3, the full variable domain is DGGITQSPKYLFRKEGQNVTLSCEQNLNHDAMYWYRQDPGQGLRLIYYSQIVNDFQKGDIAEGYSVSREKKESFPLTVTSAQKNPTAFYLCASSIGNRNYGYTFGSGTRLTVV.

This clonotype was seen a few times. J is TRBJ2-1 and V is TRBV25-1; either TRBD1 or TRBD2 may fit D (6 bases each). The CDR3 runs 15 residues. Germline V lookup: CDR1 MGHDK, CDR2 SYGVNS. V shed 6 bases and J shed 4 bases, with 16 bases lying between them. The CDR3 nucleotides read TGTGCCAGCAGGTGGGGGGACATTGGTTACAATGAGCAGTTCTTC. Its protein is CASRWGDIGYNEQFF.